This TCR beta chain is from a study of blood T cells in healthy people across ages. The table lists this clonotype with a count of one. Germline CDR1 and CDR2: SQVTM and ANQGSEA. This CDR3 is 16 amino acids long. The V gene end was trimmed by 3 bases and the J gene end by 0 bases; junction bases not matched to a gene: 8. Together with a sample-barcoded 5' primer, a J-beta primer mix was included in a second PCR lasting roughly 6 to 12 cycles. TCRdb called the 5' RACE reads again in MiXCR, with one record for every CDR3 protein. Among hundreds of thousands of distinct CDR3 sequences listed, under 65% were seen once.

The V gene is TRBV29-1, the J gene TRBJ1-1, with 9 bases lining up with TRBD1. What was sequenced was blood. The sequence derives from a man aged 60-69 years in good health. CDR3 nucleotide sequence: TGCAGCGTTGACACCGGGACAGGGATCATGAACACTGAAGCTTTCTTT. Translated, it gives CSVDTGTGIMNTEAFF.